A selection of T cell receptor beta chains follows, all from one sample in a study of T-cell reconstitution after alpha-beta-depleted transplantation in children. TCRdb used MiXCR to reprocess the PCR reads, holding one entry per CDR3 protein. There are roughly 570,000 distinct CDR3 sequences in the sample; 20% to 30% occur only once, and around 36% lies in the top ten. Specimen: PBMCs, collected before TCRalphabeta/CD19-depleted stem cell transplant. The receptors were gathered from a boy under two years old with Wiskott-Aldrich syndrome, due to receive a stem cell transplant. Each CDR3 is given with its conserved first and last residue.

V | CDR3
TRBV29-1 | CSVQGESTSGRGAGYEQYF
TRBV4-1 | CASSQDNREANVLTF
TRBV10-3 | CAISEGLNEQYF
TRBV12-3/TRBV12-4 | CASSPHTYNEQFF
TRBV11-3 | CASSLEEGGNEQFF
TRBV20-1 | CSAIGRANTGELFF
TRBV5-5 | CASSPPSGRSNEQFF
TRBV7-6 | CASSPTRDREPFF
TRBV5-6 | CASSFPPGGPSFETQYF
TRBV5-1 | CASSLGPVGGYVNEQFF
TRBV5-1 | CASSGGGAGAEQYF
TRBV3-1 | CASSQPGVNTEAFF
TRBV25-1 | CASSEQRTGGNEQFF
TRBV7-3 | CASSLGGRAMADTQYF
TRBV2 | CASGEVTEAFF
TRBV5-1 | CASSLAGLAGGSGELFF
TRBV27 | CASSPLNSGTGDEQYF
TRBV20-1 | CSASGGTKNIQYF
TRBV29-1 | CSVGRRDRSGNTEAFF
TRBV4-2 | CASSLYRDNEQFF
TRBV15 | CATSRELAAYEQYF
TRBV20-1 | CSASRSRGGEAFF
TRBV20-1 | CSAEGTAADEQYF
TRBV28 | CASSLIGLTNEKLFF
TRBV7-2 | CASSEEAFQETQYF
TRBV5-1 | CASCMAGPNNEQFF
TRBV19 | CASSELGTDTQYF
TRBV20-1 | CSARVPGSYNEQFF
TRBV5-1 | CASSVTVGETQYF
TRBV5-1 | CASSLRGFDGYTF
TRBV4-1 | CASSQEGGIHQPQHF
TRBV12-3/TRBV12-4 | CASRELHTDTQYF
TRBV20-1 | CSASLIAGGPETQYF